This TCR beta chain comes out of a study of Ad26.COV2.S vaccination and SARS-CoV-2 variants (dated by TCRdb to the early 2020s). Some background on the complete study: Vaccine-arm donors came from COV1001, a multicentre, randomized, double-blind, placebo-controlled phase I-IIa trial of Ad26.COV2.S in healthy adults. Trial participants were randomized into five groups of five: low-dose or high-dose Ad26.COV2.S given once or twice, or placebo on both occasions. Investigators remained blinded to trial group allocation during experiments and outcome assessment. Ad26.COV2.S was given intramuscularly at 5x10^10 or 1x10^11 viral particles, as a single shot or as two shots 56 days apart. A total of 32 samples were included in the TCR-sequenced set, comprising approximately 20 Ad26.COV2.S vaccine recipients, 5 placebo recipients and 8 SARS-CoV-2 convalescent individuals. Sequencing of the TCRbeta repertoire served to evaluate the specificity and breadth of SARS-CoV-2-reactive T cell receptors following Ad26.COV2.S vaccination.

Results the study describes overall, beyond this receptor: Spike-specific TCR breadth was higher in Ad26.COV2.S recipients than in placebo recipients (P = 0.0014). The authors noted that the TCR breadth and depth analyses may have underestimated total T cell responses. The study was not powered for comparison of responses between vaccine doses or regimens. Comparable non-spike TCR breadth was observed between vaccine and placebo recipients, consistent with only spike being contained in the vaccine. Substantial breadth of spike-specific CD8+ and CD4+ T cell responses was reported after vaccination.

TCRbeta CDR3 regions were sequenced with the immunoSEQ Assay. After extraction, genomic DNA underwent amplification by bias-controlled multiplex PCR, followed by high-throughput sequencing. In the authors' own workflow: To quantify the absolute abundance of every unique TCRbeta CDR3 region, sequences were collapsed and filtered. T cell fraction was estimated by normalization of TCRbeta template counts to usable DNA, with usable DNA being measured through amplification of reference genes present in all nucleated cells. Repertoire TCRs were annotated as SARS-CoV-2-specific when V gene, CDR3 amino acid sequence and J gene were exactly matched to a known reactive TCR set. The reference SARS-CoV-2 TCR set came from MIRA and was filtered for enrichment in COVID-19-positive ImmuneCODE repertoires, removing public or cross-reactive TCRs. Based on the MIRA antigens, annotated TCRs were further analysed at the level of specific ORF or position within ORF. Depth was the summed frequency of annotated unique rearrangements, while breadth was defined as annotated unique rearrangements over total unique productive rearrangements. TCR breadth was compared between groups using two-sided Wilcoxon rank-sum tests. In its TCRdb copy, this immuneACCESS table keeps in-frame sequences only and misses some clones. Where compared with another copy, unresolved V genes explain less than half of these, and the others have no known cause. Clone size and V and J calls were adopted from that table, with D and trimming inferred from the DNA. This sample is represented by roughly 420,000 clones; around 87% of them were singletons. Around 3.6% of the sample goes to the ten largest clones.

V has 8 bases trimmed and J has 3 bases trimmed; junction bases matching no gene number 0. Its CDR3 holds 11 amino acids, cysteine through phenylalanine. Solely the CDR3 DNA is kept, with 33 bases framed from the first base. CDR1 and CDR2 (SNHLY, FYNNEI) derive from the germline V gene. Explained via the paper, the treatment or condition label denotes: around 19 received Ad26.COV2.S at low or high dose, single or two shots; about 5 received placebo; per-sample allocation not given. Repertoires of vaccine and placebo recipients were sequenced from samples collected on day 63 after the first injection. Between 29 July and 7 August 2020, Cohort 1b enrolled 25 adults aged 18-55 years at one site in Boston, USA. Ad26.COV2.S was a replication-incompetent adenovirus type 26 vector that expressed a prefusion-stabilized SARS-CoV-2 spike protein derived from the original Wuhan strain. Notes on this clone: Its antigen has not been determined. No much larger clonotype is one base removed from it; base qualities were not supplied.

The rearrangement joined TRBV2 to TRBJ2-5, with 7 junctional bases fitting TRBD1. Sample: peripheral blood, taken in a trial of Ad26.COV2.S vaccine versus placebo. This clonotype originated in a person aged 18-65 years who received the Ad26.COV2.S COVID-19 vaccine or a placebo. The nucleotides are TGTGCCAGCCAGGGGGAAGAGACCCAGTACTTC. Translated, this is CASQGEETQYF.